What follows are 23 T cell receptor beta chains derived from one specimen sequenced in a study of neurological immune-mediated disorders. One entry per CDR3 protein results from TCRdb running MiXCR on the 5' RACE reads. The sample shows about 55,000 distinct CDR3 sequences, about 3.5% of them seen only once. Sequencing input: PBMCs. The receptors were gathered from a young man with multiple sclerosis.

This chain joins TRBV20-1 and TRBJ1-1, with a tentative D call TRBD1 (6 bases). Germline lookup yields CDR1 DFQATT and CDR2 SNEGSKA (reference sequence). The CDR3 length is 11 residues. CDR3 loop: CPERGSLEAFF. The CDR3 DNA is TGCCCGGAAAGGGGGTCGTTGGAAGCTTTCTTT.

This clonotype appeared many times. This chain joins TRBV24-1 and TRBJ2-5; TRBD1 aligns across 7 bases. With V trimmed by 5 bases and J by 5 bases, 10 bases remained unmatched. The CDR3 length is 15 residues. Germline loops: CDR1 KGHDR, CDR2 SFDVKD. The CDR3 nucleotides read TGTGCCACCAGTGTCGGGACAGCGTTGGGGGAGACCCAGTACTTC. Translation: CATSVGTALGETQYF.

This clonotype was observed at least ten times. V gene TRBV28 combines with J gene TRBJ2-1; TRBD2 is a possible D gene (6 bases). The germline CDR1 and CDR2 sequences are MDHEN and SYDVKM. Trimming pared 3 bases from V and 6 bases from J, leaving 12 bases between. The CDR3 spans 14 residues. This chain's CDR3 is CASSLRGTFNEQFF. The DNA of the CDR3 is TGTGCCAGCAGTTTGCGGGGAACCTTCAATGAGCAGTTCTTC.

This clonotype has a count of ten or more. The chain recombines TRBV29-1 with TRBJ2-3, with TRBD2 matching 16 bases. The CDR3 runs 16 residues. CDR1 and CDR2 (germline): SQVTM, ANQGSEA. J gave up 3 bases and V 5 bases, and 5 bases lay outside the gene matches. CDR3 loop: CSVSGTSGRGTDTQYF. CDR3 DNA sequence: TGCAGCGTTTCCGGGACTAGCGGGAGGGGGACAGATACGCAGTATTTT.

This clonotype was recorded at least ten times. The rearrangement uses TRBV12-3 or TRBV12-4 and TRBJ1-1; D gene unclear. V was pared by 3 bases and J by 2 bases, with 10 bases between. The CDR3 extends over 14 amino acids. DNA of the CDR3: TGTGCCAGCAGTTTGACTACTATAAACACTGAAGCTTTCTTT. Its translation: CASSLTTINTEAFF.

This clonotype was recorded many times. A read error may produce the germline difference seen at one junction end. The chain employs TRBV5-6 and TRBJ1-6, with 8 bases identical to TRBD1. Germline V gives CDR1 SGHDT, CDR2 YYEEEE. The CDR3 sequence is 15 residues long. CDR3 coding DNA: TGTGCCAGCAGCTTTGGGAGGACAGGGACCTCACCCCTCAACTTT. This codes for CASSFGRTGTSPLNF.

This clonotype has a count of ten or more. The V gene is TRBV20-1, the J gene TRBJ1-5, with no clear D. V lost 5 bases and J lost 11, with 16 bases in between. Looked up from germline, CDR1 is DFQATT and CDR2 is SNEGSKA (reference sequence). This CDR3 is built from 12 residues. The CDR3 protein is CSAPFIGEAQHF. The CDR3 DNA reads TGCAGTGCTCCTTTTATTGGGGAGGCCCAGCATTTT.

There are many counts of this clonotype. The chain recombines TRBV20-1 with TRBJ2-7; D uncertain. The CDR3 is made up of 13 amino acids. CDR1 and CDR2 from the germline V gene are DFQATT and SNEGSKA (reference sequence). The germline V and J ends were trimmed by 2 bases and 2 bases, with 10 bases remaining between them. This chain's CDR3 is CSARPGVTYEQYF. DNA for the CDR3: TGCAGTGCTAGACCTGGCGTCACCTACGAGCAGTACTTC.

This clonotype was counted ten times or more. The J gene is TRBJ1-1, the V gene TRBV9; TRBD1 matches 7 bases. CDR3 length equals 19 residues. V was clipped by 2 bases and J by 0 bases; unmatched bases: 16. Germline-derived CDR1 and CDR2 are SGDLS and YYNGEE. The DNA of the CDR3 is TGTGCCAGCAGCGTTTCAGCGGGGGCAGGGGGGAGTTTGAACACTGAAGCTTTCTTT. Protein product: CASSVSAGAGGSLNTEAFF.

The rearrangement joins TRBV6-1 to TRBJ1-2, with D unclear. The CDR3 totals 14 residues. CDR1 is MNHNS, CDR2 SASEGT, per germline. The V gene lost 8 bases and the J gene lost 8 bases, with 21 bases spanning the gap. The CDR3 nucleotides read TGTGCCAGCCGACGGGAGCCTACCGCCCGGGGCTACACCTTC. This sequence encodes CASRREPTARGYTF.

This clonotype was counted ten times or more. CDR3 amino acids: CSVFLAGSYEQYF. CDR3 nucleotides: TGCAGCGTTTTCCTAGCGGGCTCCTACGAGCAGTACTTC. This chain links TRBV29-1 with TRBJ2-7, with 8 bases that match TRBD2. In germline, CDR1 is SQVTM, CDR2 ANQGSEA. With 5 bases clipped from V and 0 bases from J, the junction kept 3 bases outside the gene matches. The CDR3 has 13 amino acids.

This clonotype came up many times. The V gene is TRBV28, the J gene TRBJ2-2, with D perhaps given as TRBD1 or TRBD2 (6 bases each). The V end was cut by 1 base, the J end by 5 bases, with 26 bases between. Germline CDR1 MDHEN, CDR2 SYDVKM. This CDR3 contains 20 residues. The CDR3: CASSLSVFRWGARDTGELFF. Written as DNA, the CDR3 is TGTGCCAGCAGTTTATCGGTTTTTAGATGGGGGGCGCGTGATACCGGGGAGCTGTTTTTT.

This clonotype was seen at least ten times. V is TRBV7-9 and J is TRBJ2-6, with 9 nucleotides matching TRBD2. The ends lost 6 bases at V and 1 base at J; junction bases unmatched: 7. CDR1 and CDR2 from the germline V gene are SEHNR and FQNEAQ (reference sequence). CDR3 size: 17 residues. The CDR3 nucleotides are TGTGCCAGCAGACCCAGACTAGCGGATTCTGGGGCCAACGTCCTGACTTTC. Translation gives CASRPRLADSGANVLTF.

CDR3 residues: CASSHGLAELNEQFF. CDR3 nucleotides: TGTGCCAGCAGTCACGGACTAGCGGAACTCAATGAGCAGTTCTTC. The chain recombines TRBV27 with TRBJ2-1; 10 nucleotides agree with TRBD2. There are 15 residues in the CDR3. With V trimmed by 5 bases and J by 6 bases, 7 bases remained unmatched. The germline gives CDR1 MNHEY, CDR2 SMNVEV (reference sequence).

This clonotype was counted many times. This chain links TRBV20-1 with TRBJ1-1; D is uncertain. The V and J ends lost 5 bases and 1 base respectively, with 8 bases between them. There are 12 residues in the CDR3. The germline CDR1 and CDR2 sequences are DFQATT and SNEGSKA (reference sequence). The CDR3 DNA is TGCAGTGCTCACTGGGGGAACACTGAAGCTTTCTTT. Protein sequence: CSAHWGNTEAFF.

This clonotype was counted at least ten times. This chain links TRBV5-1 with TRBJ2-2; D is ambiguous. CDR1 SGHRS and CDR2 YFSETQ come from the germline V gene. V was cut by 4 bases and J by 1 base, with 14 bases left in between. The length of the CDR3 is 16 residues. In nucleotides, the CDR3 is TGCGCCAGCAGCCCCCAGACCGACCGGAACACCGGGGAGCTGTTTTTT. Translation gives CASSPQTDRNTGELFF.

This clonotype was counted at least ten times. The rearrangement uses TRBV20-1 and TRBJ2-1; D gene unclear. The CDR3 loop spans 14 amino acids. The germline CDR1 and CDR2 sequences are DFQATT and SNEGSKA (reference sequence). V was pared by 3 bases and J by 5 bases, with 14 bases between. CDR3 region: CSASRLGLNNEQFF. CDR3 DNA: TGCAGTGCTAGCAGATTGGGGTTAAACAATGAGCAGTTCTTC.

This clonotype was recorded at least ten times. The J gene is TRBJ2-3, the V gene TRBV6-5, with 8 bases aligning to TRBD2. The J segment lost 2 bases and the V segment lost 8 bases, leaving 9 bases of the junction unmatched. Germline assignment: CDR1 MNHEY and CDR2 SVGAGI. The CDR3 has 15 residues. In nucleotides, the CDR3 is TGTGCCAGCCAGAGACTAGCGACATCCACAGATACGCAGTATTTT. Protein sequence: CASQRLATSTDTQYF.

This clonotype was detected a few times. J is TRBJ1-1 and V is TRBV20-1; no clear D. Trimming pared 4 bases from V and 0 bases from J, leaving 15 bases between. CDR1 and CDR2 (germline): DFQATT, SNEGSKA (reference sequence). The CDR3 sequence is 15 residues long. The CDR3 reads CSANGLKELNTEAFF. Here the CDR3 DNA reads TGCAGTGCTAATGGGCTTAAGGAACTGAACACTGAAGCTTTCTTT.

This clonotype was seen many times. The CDR3 sequence: CASSRWAVNTEAFF. The CDR3 DNA sequence: TGTGCCAGCAGCCGATGGGCCGTGAACACTGAAGCTTTCTTT. The genes are TRBV7-2 and TRBJ1-1; D call uncertain. V was clipped by 5 bases and J by 0 bases, with 10 bases between them. This CDR3 is built from 14 residues. In germline, CDR1 is SGHTA, CDR2 FQGNSA.

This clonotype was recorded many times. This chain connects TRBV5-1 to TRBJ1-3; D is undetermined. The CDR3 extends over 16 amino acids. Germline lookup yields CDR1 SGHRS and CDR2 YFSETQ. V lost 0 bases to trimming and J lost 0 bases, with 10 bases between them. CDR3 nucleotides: TGCGCCAGCAGCTTGGGGACCAGCGGCTCTGGAAACACCATATATTTT. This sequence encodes CASSLGTSGSGNTIYF.

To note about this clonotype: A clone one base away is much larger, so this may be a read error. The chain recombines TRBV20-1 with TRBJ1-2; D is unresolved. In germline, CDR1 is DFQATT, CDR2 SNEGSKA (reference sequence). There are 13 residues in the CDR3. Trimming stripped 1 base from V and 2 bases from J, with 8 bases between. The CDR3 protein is CSARGNSNYGYTF. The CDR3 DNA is TGCAGTGCTAGAGGGAACTCAAACTATGGCTACACCTTC.

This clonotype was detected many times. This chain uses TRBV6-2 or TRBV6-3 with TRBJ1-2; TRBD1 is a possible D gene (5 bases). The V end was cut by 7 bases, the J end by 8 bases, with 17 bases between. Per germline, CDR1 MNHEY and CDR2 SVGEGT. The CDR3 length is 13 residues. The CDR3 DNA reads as TGTGCCAGCACCCCGGTACAGGTTAACGGCTACACCTTC. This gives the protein CASTPVQVNGYTF.